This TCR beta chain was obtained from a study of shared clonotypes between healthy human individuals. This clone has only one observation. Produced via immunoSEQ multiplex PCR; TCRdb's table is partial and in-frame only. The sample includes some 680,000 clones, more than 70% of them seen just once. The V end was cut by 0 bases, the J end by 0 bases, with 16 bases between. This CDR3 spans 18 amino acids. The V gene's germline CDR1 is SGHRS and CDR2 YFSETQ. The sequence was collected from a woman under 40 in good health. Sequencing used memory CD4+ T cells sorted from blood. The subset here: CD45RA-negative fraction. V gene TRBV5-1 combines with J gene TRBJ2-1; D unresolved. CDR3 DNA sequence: TGCGCCAGCAGCTTGGCCTGGGTGCGCGACAACTCCTACAATGAGCAGTTCTTC. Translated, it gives CASSLAWVRDNSYNEQFF.